Below are 30 T cell receptor beta chains sequenced from a single sample in a study of T cells after yellow fever vaccination. TCRdb re-called the 5' RACE reads through MiXCR, storing one row per CDR3 protein. Among more than 250,000 distinct CDR3 sequences listed, around 7% were seen once. The starting material was PBMCs, obtained 45 days after the first yellow fever vaccination. The receptors stem from a young man who received the YFV17D yellow fever vaccine.

This clonotype was detected many times. The J gene is TRBJ2-1, the V gene TRBV27; D gene unclear. Germline V gives CDR1 MNHEY, CDR2 SMNVEV (reference sequence). This CDR3 is built from 11 residues. V lost 8 bases and J 7 bases, leaving 9 bases between the germline ends. DNA of the CDR3: TGTGCCAGCGAAGGGATGAATGAGCAGTTCTTC. Its translation: CASEGMNEQFF.

The chain has TRBV24-1 and TRBJ1-2; 7 bases fit TRBD1. The CDR3 totals 15 residues. The J segment lost 5 bases and the V segment lost 3 bases, leaving 8 bases of the junction unmatched. CDR1 is KGHDR, CDR2 SFDVKD, per germline. CDR3 in amino acids: CATSDQGQSQYGYTF. The CDR3 coding sequence is TGTGCCACCAGTGATCAGGGACAGTCACAATATGGCTACACCTTC.

In DNA form, the CDR3 reads TGTGCCAGCTCACACACAACGACAGGGGGCGCGGAGACCCAGTACTTC. Translating it yields CASSHTTTGGAETQYF. This sequence joins TRBV18 and TRBJ2-5; 10 bases map to TRBD1. The CDR3 contains 16 residues. The trim removed 4 bases at V and 5 bases at J, leaving 10 bases unmatched. Germline V gene lookup returns CDR1 KGHSH and CDR2 LQKENI.

This clonotype was seen repeatedly, ten times or more. The chain couples TRBV24-1 to TRBJ2-7, with TRBD1 matching 9 bases. The germline V gene encodes CDR1 KGHDR and CDR2 SFDVKD. V shed 9 bases, J shed 5 bases, and the junction held 7 bases outside the gene matches. The CDR3 covers 13 residues. The CDR3 DNA reads TGTGCCACCCAACAGGGGGCCTACCACGAGCAGTACTTC. It translates to CATQQGAYHEQYF.

The genes are TRBV20-1 and TRBJ1-5; TRBD1 matches 7 bases. This CDR3 spans 14 amino acids. Germline V gene sequence: CDR1 DFQATT, CDR2 SNEGSKA (reference sequence). Germline trimming cut 2 bases from V and 2 bases from J; bases unmatched to any gene: 3. The CDR3 DNA reads TGCAGTGCTAGACAGGGGGGAGGCAATCAGCCCCAGCATTTT. Translation: CSARQGGGNQPQHF.

There are a few counts of this clonotype. The chain recombines TRBV12-3 or TRBV12-4 with TRBJ1-2, with unresolved D. This CDR3 spans 13 amino acids. V was pared by 3 bases and J by 4 bases, with 9 bases between. The DNA of the CDR3 is TGTGCCAGCAGTTTTCAGACACCCTATGGCTACACCTTC. This gives the protein CASSFQTPYGYTF.

The chain joins TRBV5-6 to TRBJ2-3; D is perhaps TRBD1 (5 bases). Germline V CDR1 and CDR2: SGHDT, YYEEEE. The V gene lost 7 bases and the J gene lost 0 bases, with 12 bases spanning the gap. This CDR3 spans 14 amino acids. CDR3 sequence reads: CASGQGTSTDTQYF. In nucleotides, the CDR3 is TGTGCCAGCGGGCAGGGAACAAGCACAGATACGCAGTATTTT.

In this sample, this clonotype turned up a few times. This chain joins TRBV5-1 and TRBJ2-7, with 7 bases that match TRBD1. V was pared by 4 bases and J by 5 bases, with 3 bases of the junction left unmatched. Germline CDR1 SGHRS, CDR2 YFSETQ. The CDR3 has 12 amino acids. CDR3 nucleotide sequence: TGCGCCAGCAGCCTAACAGGGGACGAGCAGTACGTC. Its protein product is CASSLTGDEQYV.

The rearrangement links TRBV5-1 to TRBJ2-5, with unresolved D. The ends were cut back, 0 bases at V and 7 bases at J, with 16 bases in the middle. CDR1 and CDR2 from the germline V gene are SGHRS and YFSETQ. The CDR3 totals 15 residues. The CDR3 spells CASSLAVGLGGTQYF. The CDR3 region has the DNA TGCGCCAGCAGCTTGGCCGTCGGCCTCGGCGGGACCCAGTACTTC.

The chain uses TRBV11-3 and TRBJ2-2; D assignment may be TRBD1 or TRBD2 (6 bases each). V lost 4 bases and J lost 4, with 19 bases in between. The CDR3 is 17 residues long. Per the germline V gene, CDR1 is SGHNT and CDR2 is YENEEA. Here the CDR3 reads CASSYTSGAASTGELFF. The CDR3 DNA sequence: TGTGCCAGCAGCTACACGTCGGGGGCAGCCTCCACCGGGGAGCTGTTTTTT.

This clonotype was counted a few times. The V gene is TRBV18, the J gene TRBJ2-4, with TRBD1 matching 8 bases. In germline, CDR1 is KGHSH, CDR2 LQKENI. The CDR3 runs to 15 residues. The trim removed 3 bases at V and 2 bases at J, leaving 3 bases unmatched. CDR3 in amino acids: CASSPSGGTKNIQYF. The CDR3 region has the DNA TGTGCCAGCTCACCCTCAGGGGGCACCAAAAACATTCAGTACTTC.

This clonotype has just a few counts. The gene calls are TRBV18 and TRBJ2-3, with 8 bases aligning to TRBD2. This CDR3 is built from 15 residues. The germline gives CDR1 KGHSH, CDR2 LQKENI. Unmatched junction bases numbered 1, after V lost 2 bases and J lost 0 bases. The CDR3 DNA follows: TGTGCCAGCTCACCAGCTAGCGGGAGCACAGATACGCAGTATTTT. It is translated as CASSPASGSTDTQYF.

This clonotype was counted a few times. The CDR3 DNA reads as TGTGCCAGCAGCTCCCGCGGGACAGGGGCGTACGAGCAGTACTTC. Its translation: CASSSRGTGAYEQYF. V is TRBV9 and J is TRBJ2-7; the match to TRBD1 covers 10 bases. The CDR3 spans 15 residues. Germline V CDR1 and CDR2: SGDLS, YYNGEE. With 4 bases clipped from V and 4 bases from J, the junction kept 8 bases outside the gene matches.

There are a few counts of this clonotype. The chain is built from TRBV4-1 and TRBJ2-5, with 8 bases matching TRBD1. This CDR3 has 15 amino acids. After removal of 5 bases from V and 5 bases from J, the junction contained 10 bases not matched to a gene. The germline CDR1 and CDR2 sequences are MGHRA and YSYEKL. CDR3 amino acids: CASSERTGRMETQYF. Written as DNA, the CDR3 is TGCGCCAGCAGCGAGAGGACAGGGAGGATGGAGACCCAGTACTTC.

V is TRBV7-3 and J is TRBJ2-7, with TRBD2 identical over 7 bases. With V trimmed by 1 base and J by 4 bases, 4 bases remained unmatched. The V gene's germline CDR1 is SGHTA and CDR2 FQGTGA. The CDR3 totals 14 residues. DNA for the CDR3: TGTGCCAGCAGCTTAAGTGGGGAGGGATACGAGCAGTACTTC. Its translation is CASSLSGEGYEQYF. The full variable domain, its missing parts supplied by reference TRBV7-3 and TRBJ2-7, is GAGVSQTPSNKVTEKGKYVELRCDPISGHTALYWYRQSLGQGPEFLIYFQGTGAADDSGLPNDRFFAVRPEGSVSTLKIQRTERGDSAVYLCASSLSGEGYEQYFGPGTRLTVT.

This clonotype turned up a few times. This chain joins TRBV6-4 and TRBJ1-4, with a possible D match to TRBD1 (6 bases). The V end lost 4 bases, the J end lost 6 bases, and 15 bases lay between the germline ends. The CDR3 is 15 amino acids. The V gene's germline CDR1 is MRHNA and CDR2 SNTAGT. CDR3 nucleotides: TGTGCCAGCAGTGTCCTCGAGGGGGACGATGAAAAACTGTTTTTT. Translating gives CASSVLEGDDEKLFF.

The chain recombines TRBV5-1 with TRBJ2-2, with 11 bases aligning to TRBD2. There are 16 residues in the CDR3. V trimming: 4 bases; J trimming: 3 bases; junction bases outside the gene matches: 5. The V gene's germline CDR1 is SGHRS and CDR2 YFSETQ. CDR3 loop: CASSPRTSGYTGELFF. CDR3 nucleotide sequence: TGCGCCAGCAGCCCCCGGACTAGCGGGTACACCGGGGAGCTGTTTTTT.

This clonotype was picked up many times. The chain employs TRBV12-3 or TRBV12-4 and TRBJ2-7; 12 bases align to TRBD1. The CDR3 sequence is 15 residues long. J lost 2 bases, V lost 4 bases, and 3 bases had no gene match. The CDR3 coding sequence is TGTGCCAGCAGTTCGGGACAGGGGGCCACCTACGAGCAGTACTTC. This encodes CASSSGQGATYEQYF.

In this sample, this clonotype turned up a few times. The chain couples TRBV5-1 to TRBJ1-5, with 7 bases fitting TRBD1. Germline-derived CDR1 and CDR2 are SGHRS and YFSETQ. The CDR3 loop spans 14 amino acids. Unmatched junction bases numbered 8, after V lost 7 bases and J lost 4 bases. CDR3 residues: CASSRDSENQPQHF. CDR3 in DNA: TGCGCCAGCTCCCGGGACAGTGAAAATCAGCCCCAGCATTTT.

The rearrangement links TRBV9 to TRBJ1-1; D is possibly TRBD1 (5 bases). Per germline, CDR1 SGDLS and CDR2 YYNGEE. The V end lost 3 bases, the J end lost 8 bases, and 14 bases lay between the germline ends. The CDR3 sequence is 13 residues long. In DNA form, the CDR3 reads TGTGCCAGCAGCGCTAGCCCAACAGGCGAAGCTTTCTTT. It encodes CASSASPTGEAFF.

The CDR3 is CATNDRGSYNEQFF. The CDR3 DNA reads TGTGCCACCAACGACAGGGGTTCCTACAATGAGCAGTTCTTC. The V gene is TRBV24-1, the J gene TRBJ2-1; 8 bases align to TRBD1. V lost 8 bases to trimming and J lost 1 base; unmatched junction nucleotides: 3. The germline gives CDR1 KGHDR, CDR2 SFDVKD. The CDR3 length is 14 residues.

J is TRBJ1-2 and V is TRBV4-3, with D possibly being TRBD1 (5 bases). Trimming removed 1 base from V and 0 bases from J, with 18 bases in between. The CDR3 is 18 amino acids. CDR1 and CDR2 (germline): LGHNA, YSLEER. DNA of the CDR3: TGCGCCAGCAGCCAAGCCCTTCCCCGGGACCGATCTAACTATGGCTACACCTTC. Amino acids: CASSQALPRDRSNYGYTF.

J is TRBJ2-3 and V is TRBV19; D possibly corresponds to TRBD2 (6 bases). The CDR3 extends over 14 amino acids. The V end was cut by 6 bases, the J end by 8 bases, with 18 bases between. Germline V gene data show CDR1 as LNHDA and CDR2 as SQIVND (reference sequence). The CDR3 protein is CASSAGPPGSTQYF. CDR3 sequence (DNA): TGTGCCAGTAGCGCGGGACCCCCTGGGAGTACGCAGTATTTT.

This clonotype came up a few times. The chain recombines TRBV5-1 with TRBJ2-3; 7 bases fit TRBD2. Looked up from germline, CDR1 is SGHRS and CDR2 is YFSETQ. This CDR3 comprises 15 residues. The J segment lost 2 bases and the V segment lost 5 bases, leaving 8 bases of the junction unmatched. Here the CDR3 DNA reads TGCGCCAGCAGGATGGGCGGGGGATACACAGATACGCAGTATTTT. Translating it yields CASRMGGGYTDTQYF.

This chain joins TRBV18 and TRBJ2-1; tentatively, D is TRBD2 (5 bases). The germline CDR1 and CDR2 sequences are KGHSH and LQKENI. Deletions cut 2 bases from V and 2 bases from J, with 7 bases between. The CDR3 runs 14 residues. The CDR3 protein is CASSPAGTYNEQFF. The CDR3 DNA reads as TGTGCCAGCTCACCAGCCGGGACCTACAATGAGCAGTTCTTC. The whole variable domain, filled in from reference TRBV18 and TRBJ2-1, reads NAGVMQNPRHLVRRRGQEARLRCSPMKGHSHVYWYRQLPEEGLKFMVYLQKENIIDESGMPKERFSAEFPKEGPSILRIQQVVRGDSAAYFCASSPAGTYNEQFFGPGTRLTVL.

The V and J genes are TRBV5-6 and TRBJ2-7; no clear D. The ends were cut back, 4 bases at V and 5 bases at J, with 10 bases in the middle. There are 12 residues in the CDR3. The germline CDR1 and CDR2 sequences are SGHDT and YYEEEE. The CDR3 is CASSLWVHEQYF. The CDR3 nucleotides read TGTGCCAGCAGCCTGTGGGTCCACGAGCAGTACTTC.

Only a few counts were recorded for this clonotype. The chain combines TRBV10-1 with TRBJ2-1; 7 bases are shared with TRBD1. Germline values: CDR1 WNHNN, CDR2 SYGVQD (reference sequence). V shed 10 bases and J 7 bases; nucleotides not matched to a gene: 13. The CDR3 sequence is 14 residues long. The DNA of the CDR3 is TGCGCCAACCCACAGGGGACCCCTGGGAATGAGCAGTTCTTC. This codes for CANPQGTPGNEQFF.

This chain's CDR3 is CASSLDNYEQYV. In DNA, the CDR3 is TGTGCCAGCAGCCTCGACAACTACGAGCAGTACGTC. The J gene is TRBJ2-7, the V gene TRBV6-2 or TRBV6-3; D is unresolved. The CDR3 is 12 amino acids. The V gene lost 6 bases and the J gene lost 3 bases, with 9 bases spanning the gap. Germline V gene sequence: CDR1 MNHEY, CDR2 SVGEGT.

This clonotype was counted between two and nine times. The V call is TRBV4-3, the J call TRBJ2-2; 11 nucleotides agree with TRBD2. Germline trimming cut 0 bases from V and 4 bases from J; bases unmatched to any gene: 4. CDR3 size: 17 residues. Germline loops: CDR1 LGHNA, CDR2 YSLEER. CDR3 bases: TGCGCCAGCAGCCAAGATAGTAGCGGGGGGGGCACCGGGGAGCTGTTTTTT. It codes for CASSQDSSGGGTGELFF.

The chain has TRBV28 and TRBJ2-2; 7 positions agree with TRBD1. The CDR3 extends over 15 amino acids. The germline gives CDR1 MDHEN, CDR2 SYDVKM. Germline trimming cut 4 bases from V and 0 bases from J; bases unmatched to any gene: 2. The CDR3 protein is CASSSGTANTGELFF. In DNA form, the CDR3 reads TGTGCCAGCAGTTCCGGGACAGCGAACACCGGGGAGCTGTTTTTT. Filled out from reference TRBV28 and TRBJ2-2, the complete variable domain reads DVKVTQSSRYLVKRTGEKVFLECVQDMDHENMFWYRQDPGLGLRLIYFSYDVKMKEKGDIPEGYSVSREKKERFSLILESASTNQTSMYLCASSSGTANTGELFFGEGSRLTVL.